The 18 T cell receptor beta chains below come from one sample, sequenced in a study of OX40 agonist ivuxolimab in advanced cancers. Receptors were amplified or captured by the immunoSEQ multiplex PCR assay. This is the immuneACCESS table as TCRdb keeps it, with only in-frame sequences that have V and J called. A part of the clones is gone; compared with another copy, unresolved V genes explain less than half, and the rest is unexplained. This sample is represented by approximately 74,000 clones; almost 85% of them were singletons. 5.5% of the sample comes from the top ten. The source material was CD4+ or CD8+ T cells sorted from blood, sampled in a trial of the OX40 agonist ivuxolimab. The receptors come from an adult with an advanced solid tumor such as melanoma, head and neck, liver or kidney cancer.

The V call is TRBV2, the J call TRBJ1-3, with D perhaps matching TRBD1 (5 bases). Looked up from germline, CDR1 is SNHLY and CDR2 is FYNNEI. CDR3 length: 16 amino acids. Trimming left V 5 bases short and J 0 bases short, with 14 bases between. The chain's CDR3 is CASSSVGARSGNTIYF. The CDR3 DNA reads as TGTGCCAGCAGTTCGGTCGGGGCCCGCTCTGGAAACACCATATATTTT.

This clone was observed a few times. In the same sample, other DNA sequences code for this CDR3. CDR3 DNA sequence: TGTGCCAGCAGCGGACAGGGGGCATACGAGCAGTACTTC. Translated, it gives CASSGQGAYEQYF. This chain uses TRBV9 with TRBJ2-7; the match to TRBD1 covers 10 bases. Germline CDR1 SGDLS, CDR2 YYNGEE. J gave up 4 bases and V 3 bases, and 1 base lay outside the gene matches. The CDR3 has 13 amino acids.

This clone was observed a few times. The chain recombines TRBV7-8 with TRBJ2-2; tentatively, D is TRBD1 (6 bases). Germline CDR1 is SGHVS and CDR2 is FQNEAQ. CDR3 length equals 18 residues. With 5 bases removed from V and 2 bases from J, the gap between germline ends came to 21 bases. Here the CDR3 reads CASSPLSGTLVNTGELFF. The CDR3 region has the DNA TGTGCCAGCAGCCCCCTATCCGGGACACTCGTAAACACCGGGGAGCTGTTTTTT.

The genes are TRBV19 and TRBJ1-2; TRBD1 aligns across 7 bases. Germline V gene lookup returns CDR1 LNHDA and CDR2 SQIVND (reference sequence). The CDR3 is 15 amino acids. Losses at the gene ends were 10 bases for V and 1 base for J; bases not matched to a gene: 12. CDR3 DNA sequence: TGTGCCACCTCAACCCTGACAGGGAATAACTATGGCTACACCTTC. It encodes CATSTLTGNNYGYTF.

The chain carries TRBV11-2 and TRBJ1-4; 7 positions match TRBD1. Germline CDR1 reads SGHAT; CDR2 reads FQNNGV. With V trimmed by 3 bases and J by 8 bases, 6 bases remained unmatched. This CDR3 contains 14 residues. In nucleotides, the CDR3 is TGTGCCAGCAGCTTTCAGGGGGTGTGGGAAAAACTGTTTTTT. This translates into CASSFQGVWEKLFF.

The chain uses TRBV11-2 and TRBJ2-7, with 10 bases matching TRBD1. The CDR3 spans 14 residues. Per the germline V gene, CDR1 is SGHAT and CDR2 is FQNNGV. With 3 bases clipped from V and 4 bases from J, the junction kept 3 bases outside the gene matches. The CDR3: CASSLGQGLYEQYF. The CDR3 DNA follows: TGTGCCAGCAGCTTGGGACAGGGGTTGTACGAGCAGTACTTC. Together with reference TRBV11-2 and TRBJ2-7, the CDR3 gives the full variable domain: EAGVAQSPRYKIIEKRQSVAFWCNPISGHATLYWYQQILGQGPKLLIQFQNNGVVDDSQLPKDRFSAERLKGVDSTLKIQPAKLEDSAVYLCASSLGQGLYEQYFGPGTRLTVT.

The chain recombines TRBV7-9 with TRBJ2-3; the match to TRBD1 covers 10 bases. The junction had 3 bases not matched to a gene; V was cut back by 1 base and J by 2 bases. The length of the CDR3 is 16 residues. CDR1 is SEHNR and CDR2 is FQNEAQ in the germline V gene (reference sequence). CDR3 in DNA: TGTGCCAGCAGCTTAGGGGGACAGGGGTCCACAGATACGCAGTATTTT. Translated: CASSLGGQGSTDTQYF.

J is TRBJ2-5 and V is TRBV11-1, with D perhaps TRBD2 (5 bases). Per germline, CDR1 SGHAT and CDR2 FQDESV (reference sequence). The V gene lost 5 bases and the J gene lost 5 bases, with 21 bases spanning the gap. The CDR3 loop spans 16 amino acids. The DNA of the CDR3 is TGTGCCAGCAGCCCTAGAGGCAGCGGAAGGGAGGAGACCCAGTACTTC. The encoded protein is CASSPRGSGREETQYF.

The genes are TRBV5-1 and TRBJ2-7; 8 bases match TRBD2. This CDR3 region has 16 residues. Per the germline V gene, CDR1 is SGHRS and CDR2 is YFSETQ. Trimming at V came to 4 bases and at J to 2 bases, leaving 11 bases not matched to a gene. The CDR3: CASSGRTSGSPYEQYF. The CDR3 coding sequence is TGCGCCAGCAGCGGCCGGACCAGCGGGAGTCCCTACGAGCAGTACTTC.

The CDR3 sequence: CASSSGQGSNQPQHF. Here the CDR3 DNA reads TGTGCCAGCAGCTCGGGACAGGGAAGCAATCAGCCCCAGCATTTT. The chain carries TRBV5-6 and TRBJ1-5, with TRBD1 matching over 9 bases. Germline CDR1 SGHDT, CDR2 YYEEEE. The CDR3 is 15 amino acids. V was clipped by 3 bases and J by 1 base; unmatched bases: 2.

The chain has TRBV19 and TRBJ1-6, with D possibly being TRBD1 (6 bases). The CDR3 extends over 14 amino acids. V was trimmed by 6 bases and J by 7 bases, leaving 13 bases between them. Per germline, CDR1 LNHDA and CDR2 SQIVND (reference sequence). CDR3 residues: CASRPTQGNSPLHF. The DNA of the CDR3 is TGTGCCAGTAGACCTACCCAGGGGAATTCACCCCTCCACTTT.

The gene calls are TRBV14 and TRBJ2-1; 7 bases map to TRBD2. The V gene's germline CDR1 is SGHDN and CDR2 FVKESK. V gave up 2 bases and J gave up 6 bases; unmatched junction bases: 13. The CDR3 loop spans 17 amino acids. Here the CDR3 reads CASSQKQSRDYLNEQFF. In DNA, the CDR3 is TGTGCCAGCAGCCAAAAACAATCCCGGGACTACCTCAATGAGCAGTTCTTC.

The rearrangement uses TRBV6-5 and TRBJ2-5; D not certain. Germline V gene data show CDR1 as MNHEY and CDR2 as SVGAGI. Deletions cut 5 bases from V and 7 bases from J, with 11 bases between. The CDR3 extends over 12 amino acids. The CDR3 DNA is TGTGCCAGCAGTATGGGCGTGGGGACCCAGTACTTC. Translating it yields CASSMGVGTQYF.

This clone has just one count. The chain carries TRBV6-5 and TRBJ2-3; 12 bases agree with TRBD2. Germline CDR1 is MNHEY and CDR2 is SVGAGI. The CDR3 has 15 amino acids. V gave up 8 bases and J gave up 1 base; unmatched junction bases: 4. The CDR3 loop reads CASRRLAGGTDTQYF. Written as DNA, the CDR3 is TGTGCCAGCCGTCGACTAGCGGGGGGCACAGATACGCAGTATTTT.

The rearrangement links TRBV27 to TRBJ2-1; 10 bases are a match to TRBD2. The trim removed 4 bases at V and 4 bases at J, leaving 10 bases unmatched. Germline CDR1 is MNHEY and CDR2 is SMNVEV (reference sequence). The CDR3 sequence is 17 residues long. CDR3 nucleotide sequence: TGTGCCAGCAGTTCGGCTAGCGGGAGAAGGGGTTACAATGAGCAGTTCTTC. Amino acid sequence: CASSSASGRRGYNEQFF.

The V gene is TRBV7-2, the J gene TRBJ2-7, with 9 bases fitting TRBD2. The CDR3 covers 14 residues. The germline CDR1 and CDR2 sequences are SGHTA and FQGNSA. V was clipped by 8 bases and J by 7 bases; unmatched bases: 12. In DNA, the CDR3 is TGTGCCAGCGTTCTAGCGGGATCCGCCCCAGAGCAGTACTTC. As protein: CASVLAGSAPEQYF.

The chain joins TRBV4-2 to TRBJ1-4, with a tentative D call TRBD1 (5 bases). Trimming cost V 0 bases and J 7 bases, with 15 bases left between them. The CDR3 spans 16 residues. From germline, CDR1 is LGHNA and CDR2 YNFKEQ. The CDR3 DNA sequence: TGTGCCAGCAGCCAAGATTCCAGCCCGGGGGTTGAAAAACTGTTTTTT. Translation: CASSQDSSPGVEKLFF.

The chain uses TRBV5-1 and TRBJ2-2; tentative D call: TRBD1 (7 bases). The germline V and J ends were trimmed by 0 bases and 7 bases, with 16 bases remaining between them. Germline V gene sequence: CDR1 SGHRS, CDR2 YFSETQ. The CDR3 has 16 amino acids. In DNA, the CDR3 is TGCGCCAGCAGCTTGGCGGCAGGAGGGGGCAGCGGGGAGCTGTTTTTT. This sequence encodes CASSLAAGGGSGELFF.